The 24 T cell receptor beta chains listed next were all sequenced from one sample in a study of cytomegalovirus exposure and HLA in healthy donors. The PCR had 60 Vbeta and 13 Jbeta primers. The data were produced by immunoSEQ multiplex PCR, yet TCRdb's version contains in-frame clones alone and is incomplete. The data show about 98,000 clones, around 80% seen once. The sample was PBMCs. Receptors were obtained from a man between 60 and 70 years old in good health and CMV-seropositive.

The chain links TRBV10-2 to TRBJ2-2; D may be TRBD1 (6 bases). The CDR3 runs 15 residues. V was cut by 6 bases and J by 4 bases, with 15 bases left in between. CDR1 WSHSY and CDR2 SAAADI come from the germline V gene. CDR3 residues: CASRTGPLITGELFF. The CDR3 DNA is TGCGCCAGCAGAACAGGGCCCCTTATCACCGGGGAGCTGTTTTTT.

J is TRBJ2-1 and V is TRBV7-3, with D possibly TRBD2 on 5 matching bases. This CDR3 contains 13 residues. Between the trimmed V and J ends, which lost 3 bases and 6 bases, there was a span of 9 bases. From germline, CDR1 is SGHTA and CDR2 FQGTGA. CDR3 amino acids: CASSLNGGNEQFF. The DNA of the CDR3 is TGTGCCAGCAGCTTGAATGGAGGCAATGAGCAGTTCTTC. Full variable domain (outside the CDR3, taken from reference TRBV7-3 and TRBJ2-1): GAGVSQTPSNKVTEKGKYVELRCDPISGHTALYWYRQSLGQGPEFLIYFQGTGAADDSGLPNDRFFAVRPEGSVSTLKIQRTERGDSAVYLCASSLNGGNEQFFGPGTRLTVL.

The CDR3 sequence is CASSQDWSSYEQYF. CDR3 in DNA: TGTGCCAGCAGTCAAGACTGGAGCTCCTACGAGCAGTACTTC. J is TRBJ2-5 and V is TRBV6-5; D is unresolved. The J call may be incorrect, as the DNA end agrees better with TRBJ2-7. CDR1 is MNHEY, CDR2 SVGAGI, per germline. The CDR3 totals 14 residues.

CDR3 coding DNA: TGTGCCAGCAGACCCGCAGGGGACGGCCGCGAGCAGTACTTC. As protein: CASRPAGDGREQYF. The rearrangement links TRBV5-6 to TRBJ2-7; possibly TRBD1 for D (6 bases). V was clipped by 5 bases and J by 6 bases, with 18 bases between them. CDR3 length: 14 residues. Germline loops: CDR1 SGHDT, CDR2 YYEEEE.

V is TRBV2 and J is TRBJ1-2, with 7 bases lining up with TRBD1. Germline loops: CDR1 SNHLY, CDR2 FYNNEI. The CDR3 runs 12 residues. V lost 4 bases and J lost 8; bases outside the gene matches: 4. CDR3 in DNA: TGTGCCAGCAGTGGGACAGGCCGGGGCTACACCTTC. As protein: CASSGTGRGYTF.

V gene TRBV25-1 combines with J gene TRBJ1-3; D may be TRBD1 (5 bases). This CDR3 comprises 18 residues. Germline V CDR1 and CDR2: MGHDK, SYGVNS. V was clipped by 1 base and J by 4 bases, with 20 bases between them. CDR3 in DNA: TGTGCCAGCAGTGAATGGAATCCCGGGACTAGGTACGGAAACACCATATATTTT. This gives the protein CASSEWNPGTRYGNTIYF.

The V call is TRBV7-2, the J call TRBJ2-5; TRBD2 matches 11 bases. Germline assignment: CDR1 SGHTA and CDR2 FQGNSA. CDR3 length: 18 amino acids. V gave up 1 base and J gave up 2 bases; unmatched junction bases: 9. In DNA form, the CDR3 reads TGTGCCAGCAGCTTAGGGGCCCTGGCTAGCGGGGGGCAAGAGACCCAGTACTTC. The encoded protein is CASSLGALASGGQETQYF.

The chain employs TRBV4-1 and TRBJ1-1, with 10 bases aligning to TRBD1. There are 21 residues in the CDR3. J was trimmed by 0 bases and V by 1 base; bases with no gene match: 17. Germline lookup yields CDR1 MGHRA and CDR2 YSYEKL. CDR3 DNA sequence: TGCGCCAGCAGCCAAGCCCCTGCCGGGACAGGGGCTTCTGGGGTGAACACTGAAGCTTTCTTT. Translating gives CASSQAPAGTGASGVNTEAFF.

V is TRBV5-1 and J is TRBJ1-3, with no clear D. Germline CDR1 and CDR2: SGHRS and YFSETQ. The V end was cut by 0 bases, the J end by 2 bases, with 9 bases between. The CDR3 has 15 residues. CDR3 nucleotide sequence: TGCGCCAGCAGCTTGGGAACAGCTACTGGAAACACCATATATTTT. It is translated as CASSLGTATGNTIYF.

The J gene is TRBJ1-2, the V gene TRBV6-5, with 7 bases fitting TRBD1. Germline lookup yields CDR1 MNHEY and CDR2 SVGAGI. The J segment lost 4 bases and the V segment lost 6 bases, leaving 11 bases of the junction unmatched. The CDR3 is 15 residues long. CDR3 sequence reads: CASRKQGKGGYGYTF. The CDR3 DNA reads as TGTGCCAGCAGGAAACAGGGGAAAGGGGGCTATGGCTACACCTTC.

The rearrangement joins TRBV30 to TRBJ2-2; D gene ambiguous. The CDR3 spans 15 residues. Per the germline V gene, CDR1 is GTSNPN and CDR2 is SVGIG (reference sequence). The germline V and J ends were trimmed by 1 base and 2 bases, with 11 bases remaining between them. The CDR3 sequence is CAWSGHLLNTGELFF. As DNA, the CDR3 is TGTGCCTGGAGTGGGCACCTCCTTAACACCGGGGAGCTGTTTTTT.

The chain has TRBV6-5 and TRBJ1-1; the D gene is possibly TRBD1 (5 bases). The CDR3 spans 14 residues. V shed 8 bases and J shed 2 bases, with 15 bases lying between them. Germline assignment: CDR1 MNHEY and CDR2 SVGAGI. The CDR3 region is CASCCGGSNTEAFF. The CDR3, as DNA: TGTGCCAGCTGCTGCGGGGGGTCTAACACTGAAGCTTTCTTT.

This chain uses TRBV5-6 with TRBJ2-1; 7 nucleotides agree with TRBD1. CDR1 SGHDT and CDR2 YYEEEE come from the germline V gene. The ends lost 6 bases at V and 2 bases at J; junction bases unmatched: 8. The CDR3 covers 15 residues. CDR3 in amino acids: CASTFRQGAYNEQFF. CDR3 coding DNA: TGTGCCAGCACCTTTCGGCAGGGGGCCTACAATGAGCAGTTCTTC.

The rearrangement joins TRBV25-1 to TRBJ2-5, with 12 bases fitting TRBD2. This CDR3 is 15 amino acids long. Germline values: CDR1 MGHDK, CDR2 SYGVNS. V gave up 8 bases and J gave up 1 base; unmatched junction bases: 5. CDR3 residues: CASGVTSGGQETQYF. The CDR3 DNA reads TGTGCCAGCGGGGTGACTAGCGGGGGCCAAGAGACCCAGTACTTC.

The CDR3 reads CASSSSARGSDQPQHF. CDR3 DNA sequence: TGTGCCAGCAGCTCGTCCGCCAGGGGATCCGATCAGCCCCAGCATTTT. V gene TRBV7-9 combines with J gene TRBJ1-5, with D tentatively TRBD1 (6 bases). This CDR3 is built from 16 residues. Between the trimmed V and J ends, which lost 4 bases and 5 bases, there was a span of 18 bases. Germline lookup yields CDR1 SEHNR and CDR2 FQNEAQ (reference sequence).

V gene TRBV4-1 combines with J gene TRBJ1-1, with D uncertain. This CDR3 has 15 residues. The V gene lost 1 base and the J gene lost 7 bases, with 16 bases spanning the gap. The V gene's germline CDR1 is MGHRA and CDR2 YSYEKL. The CDR3 loop reads CASSQVGSRDGEAFF. The CDR3 DNA reads as TGCGCCAGCAGCCAAGTAGGGTCCCGGGATGGTGAAGCTTTCTTT.

This chain joins TRBV28 and TRBJ1-6, with D maybe TRBD1 (5 bases). V lost 1 base and J lost 6, with 10 bases in between. Germline V gene lookup returns CDR1 MDHEN and CDR2 SYDVKM. There are 15 residues in the CDR3. CDR3 nucleotide sequence: TGTGCCAGCAGTTTATATCAGGGTCGTAATTCACCCCTCCACTTT. As protein: CASSLYQGRNSPLHF.

This clone has just a few counts. This chain links TRBV19 with TRBJ2-5; TRBD1 matches 7 bases. Germline assignment: CDR1 LNHDA and CDR2 SQIVND (reference sequence). V lost 0 bases to trimming and J lost 3 bases; unmatched junction nucleotides: 4. The CDR3 consists of 15 residues. This chain's CDR3 is CASSIDWGQKETQYF. The CDR3 DNA follows: TGTGCCAGTAGTATAGATTGGGGACAGAAAGAGACCCAGTACTTC.

The chain employs TRBV5-4 and TRBJ1-6; D is perhaps TRBD1 (5 bases). The CDR3 is 15 residues long. Per the germline V gene, CDR1 is SGHNT and CDR2 is YYREEE (reference sequence). Trimming left V 4 bases short and J 1 base short, with 9 bases between. CDR3 in DNA: TGTGCCAGCAGCCGGAGGGGTTCCTATAATTCACCCCTCCACTTT. Translated, it gives CASSRRGSYNSPLHF.

This clone was detected only once. The V call is TRBV29-1, the J call TRBJ1-3, with D hard to call. The length of the CDR3 is 11 residues. Trimming took off 4 bases at V and 3 bases at J, with 4 bases between the two ends. Germline V lookup: CDR1 SQVTM, CDR2 ANQGSEA. Here the CDR3 DNA reads TGCAGCGTTGGAGTTGGAAACACCATATATTTT. Amino acids: CSVGVGNTIYF.

This chain's CDR3 is CASSLIQTGTFGYTF. DNA of the CDR3: TGTGCCAGCAGCTTAATCCAAACAGGGACGTTTGGCTACACCTTC. The rearrangement joins TRBV7-8 to TRBJ1-2; tentative D call: TRBD1 (6 bases). Germline CDR1 and CDR2: SGHVS and FQNEAQ. The CDR3 contains 15 residues. Between the trimmed V and J ends, which lost 2 bases and 7 bases, there was a span of 17 bases.

This sequence joins TRBV15 and TRBJ2-3, with 15 bases aligning to TRBD2. Germline V gene sequence: CDR1 LNHNV, CDR2 YYDKDF (reference sequence). Trimming took 3 bases from V and 4 from J; bases not matched to a gene: 5. This CDR3 comprises 17 residues. CDR3 sequence reads: CATSSQGLAGGADTQYF. For the CDR3, the DNA is TGTGCCACCAGCAGCCAAGGACTAGCGGGGGGGGCAGATACGCAGTATTTT.

V and J are TRBV6-6 and TRBJ1-5; D unresolved. The CDR3 consists of 13 residues. Germline V lookup: CDR1 MNHNY, CDR2 SVGAGI (reference sequence). V was trimmed by 0 bases and J by 8 bases, leaving 8 bases between them. CDR3 in DNA: TGTGCCAGCAGTTACTCTCCCAGCGAGCCCCAGCATTTT. Protein: CASSYSPSEPQHF.

In nucleotides, the CDR3 is TGTGCCAGCAGCGAACCCCAAGTCGGCCTCAGGGGAACAGATACGCAGTATTTT. Translating it yields CASSEPQVGLRGTDTQYF. V is TRBV9 and J is TRBJ2-3, with D possibly being TRBD1 (6 bases). This CDR3 contains 18 residues. V shed 3 bases and J shed 3 bases, with 23 bases lying between them. Germline-derived CDR1 and CDR2 are SGDLS and YYNGEE.